This T cell receptor beta chain appears in the sequencing data of a study of OX40 agonist ivuxolimab in advanced cancers. V was clipped by 1 base and J by 2 bases, with 7 bases between them. This CDR3 has 14 amino acids. Germline lookup yields CDR1 SEHNR and CDR2 FQNEAQ (reference sequence). Some clones are missing from TCRdb's copy, which holds only in-frame ones; the method was immunoSEQ multiplex PCR. The table has around 100,000 clones, roughly 90% seen once. This TCR was recovered from an adult with an advanced solid tumor such as melanoma, head and neck, liver or kidney cancer. Source: CD4+ or CD8+ T cells sorted from blood, taken in a trial of the OX40 agonist ivuxolimab. This chain uses TRBV7-9 with TRBJ2-3; D is undetermined. CDR3 loop: CASSLDHPTDTQYF. The CDR3 nucleotides read TGTGCCAGCAGCTTAGACCACCCCACAGATACGCAGTATTTT.